Listed below are T cell receptor beta chains from one sample, sequenced in a study of blood T cell repertoires in COVID-19. The repertoire was sequenced with immunoSEQ multiplex PCR; TCRdb's copy has only in-frame clones and lacks some. This table has around 60,000 clones, roughly 90% appearing once. The source material was peripheral blood. These receptors were obtained from a human donor in a cohort sampled during active COVID-19. The CDR3 runs from the conserved cysteine through the conserved F or W. A D gene is named only where the DNA matches it firmly. A clone size is listed for some rows: how often the clone was seen (once, few, many), or a class if it is expanded.

v_gene	abundance	j_gene	d_gene	CDR3aa	CDR3nt
TRBV27	.	TRBJ1-2	.	CASSKGTTNYGYTF	TGTGCCAGCAGTAAGGGGACAACTAACTATGGCTACACCTTC
TRBV4-1	.	TRBJ2-7	.	CASSPLWTSSSYEQYF	TGCGCCAGCAGCCCTCTATGGACTTCCAGCTCCTACGAGCAGTACTTC
TRBV21-1	once	TRBJ2-5	.	CASSSFWPETQYF	TGTGCCAGCAGCTCCTTCTGGCCAGAGACCCAGTACTTC
TRBV3-1/TRBV3-2	.	TRBJ2-2	TRBD2	CASSPRLGGLAGIGGELFF	TGTGCCAGCAGCCCACGCCTGGGGGGACTAGCGGGAATAGGCGGGGAGCTGTTTTTT
TRBV11-2	.	TRBJ2-7	TRBD2	CASNGLDNVGEQYF	TGTGCCAGCAACGGACTAGATAATGTGGGCGAGCAGTACTTC
TRBV30	.	TRBJ1-5	.	CAWGGGFNQPQHF	TGTGCCTGGGGCGGAGGGTTTAATCAGCCCCAGCATTTT
TRBV4-2	.	TRBJ2-7	TRBD2	CASSQDNGRDYEQYF	TGTGCCAGCAGCCAAGATAACGGGAGGGATTACGAGCAGTACTTC
TRBV11-2	.	TRBJ2-2	.	CASETISNTGELFF	TGTGCCAGTGAAACTATTTCGAACACCGGGGAGCTGTTTTTT
TRBV6-5	once	TRBJ1-1	TRBD1	CASSYPTDRGTEAFF	TGTGCCAGCAGTTACCCGACTGACAGGGGCACTGAAGCTTTCTTT
TRBV5-4	.	TRBJ2-7	TRBD2	CASSLVGLAGVLHF	TGTGCCAGCAGCTTGGTGGGACTAGCGGGAGTTCTCCACTTC
TRBV5-1	.	TRBJ1-3	.	CASSLTGDSGNTIYF	TGCGCCAGCAGCCTCACAGGAGACTCTGGAAACACCATATATTTT
TRBV18	.	TRBJ1-2	.	CASSRLVESNYGYTF	TGTGCCAGCTCACGATTGGTGGAGTCCAACTATGGCTACACCTTC
TRBV11-2	.	TRBJ1-2	.	CASSSPGWEGDYGYTF	TGTGCCAGCAGCTCGCCAGGGTGGGAGGGTGACTATGGCTACACCTTC
TRBV5-4	few	TRBJ1-4	.	CASSPGGNEKLFF	TGTGCCAGCAGCCCGGGGGGAAATGAAAAACTGTTTTTT
TRBV20-1	.	TRBJ1-2	.	CSASFVGVLYGYTF	TGCAGTGCTAGTTTCGTAGGGGTTCTCTATGGCTACACCTTC
TRBV2	.	TRBJ2-3	.	CASSAGPTDTQYF	TGTGCCAGCAGCGCAGGGCCTACAGATACGCAGTATTTT
TRBV6-5	.	TRBJ2-7	.	CASSSKSASSYEQYF	TGTGCCAGCAGCAGCAAGAGCGCTAGCTCCTACGAGCAGTACTTC
TRBV11-3	.	TRBJ2-2	.	CASSLGVLGDKENTGELFF	TGTGCCAGCAGCTTAGGGGTTCTGGGGGACAAGGAGAACACCGGGGAGCTGTTTTTT